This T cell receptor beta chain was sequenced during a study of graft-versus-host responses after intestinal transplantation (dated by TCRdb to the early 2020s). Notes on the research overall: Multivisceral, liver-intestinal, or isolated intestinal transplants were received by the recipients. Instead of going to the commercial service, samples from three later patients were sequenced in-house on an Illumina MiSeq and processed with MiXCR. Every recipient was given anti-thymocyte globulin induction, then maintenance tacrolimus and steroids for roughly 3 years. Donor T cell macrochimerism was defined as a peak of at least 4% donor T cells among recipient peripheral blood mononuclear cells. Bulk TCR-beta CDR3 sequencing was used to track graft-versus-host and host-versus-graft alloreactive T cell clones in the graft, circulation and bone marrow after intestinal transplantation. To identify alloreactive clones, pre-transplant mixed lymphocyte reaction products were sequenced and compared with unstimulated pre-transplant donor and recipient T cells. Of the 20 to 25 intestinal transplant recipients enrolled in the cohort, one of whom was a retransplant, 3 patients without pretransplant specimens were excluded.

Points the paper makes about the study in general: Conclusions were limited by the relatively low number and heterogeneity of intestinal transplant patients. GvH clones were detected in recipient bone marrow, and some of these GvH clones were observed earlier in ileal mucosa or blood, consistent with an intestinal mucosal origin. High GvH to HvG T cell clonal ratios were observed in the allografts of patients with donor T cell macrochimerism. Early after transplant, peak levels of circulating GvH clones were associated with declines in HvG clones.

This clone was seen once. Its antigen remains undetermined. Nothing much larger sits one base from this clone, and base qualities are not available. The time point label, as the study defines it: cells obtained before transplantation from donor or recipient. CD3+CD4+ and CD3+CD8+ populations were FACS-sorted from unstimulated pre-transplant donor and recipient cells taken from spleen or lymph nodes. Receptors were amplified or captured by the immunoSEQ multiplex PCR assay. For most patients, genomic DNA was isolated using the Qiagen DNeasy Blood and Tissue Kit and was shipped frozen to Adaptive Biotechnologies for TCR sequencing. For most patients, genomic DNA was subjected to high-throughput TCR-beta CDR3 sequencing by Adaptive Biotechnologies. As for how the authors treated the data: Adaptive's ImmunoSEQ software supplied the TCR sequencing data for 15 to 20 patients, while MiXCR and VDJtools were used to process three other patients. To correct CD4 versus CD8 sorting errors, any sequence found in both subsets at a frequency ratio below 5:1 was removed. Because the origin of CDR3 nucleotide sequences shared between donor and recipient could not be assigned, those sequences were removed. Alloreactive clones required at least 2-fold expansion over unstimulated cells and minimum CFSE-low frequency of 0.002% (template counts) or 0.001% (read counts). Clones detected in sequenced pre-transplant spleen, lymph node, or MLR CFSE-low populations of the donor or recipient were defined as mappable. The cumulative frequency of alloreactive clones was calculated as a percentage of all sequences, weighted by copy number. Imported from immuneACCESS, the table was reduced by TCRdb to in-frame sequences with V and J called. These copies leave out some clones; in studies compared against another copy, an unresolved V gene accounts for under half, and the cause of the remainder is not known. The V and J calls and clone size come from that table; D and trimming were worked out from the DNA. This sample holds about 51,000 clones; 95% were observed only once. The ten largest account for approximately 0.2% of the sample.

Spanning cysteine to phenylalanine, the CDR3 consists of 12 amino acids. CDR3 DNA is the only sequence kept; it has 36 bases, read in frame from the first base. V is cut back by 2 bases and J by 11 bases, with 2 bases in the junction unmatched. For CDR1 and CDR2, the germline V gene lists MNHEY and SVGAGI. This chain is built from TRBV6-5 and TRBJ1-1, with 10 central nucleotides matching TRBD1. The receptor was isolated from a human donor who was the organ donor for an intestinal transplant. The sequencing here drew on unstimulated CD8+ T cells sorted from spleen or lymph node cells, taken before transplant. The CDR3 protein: CASSYGTGAAFF. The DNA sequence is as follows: TGTGCCAGCAGTTACGGGACAGGGGCCGCTTTCTTT.